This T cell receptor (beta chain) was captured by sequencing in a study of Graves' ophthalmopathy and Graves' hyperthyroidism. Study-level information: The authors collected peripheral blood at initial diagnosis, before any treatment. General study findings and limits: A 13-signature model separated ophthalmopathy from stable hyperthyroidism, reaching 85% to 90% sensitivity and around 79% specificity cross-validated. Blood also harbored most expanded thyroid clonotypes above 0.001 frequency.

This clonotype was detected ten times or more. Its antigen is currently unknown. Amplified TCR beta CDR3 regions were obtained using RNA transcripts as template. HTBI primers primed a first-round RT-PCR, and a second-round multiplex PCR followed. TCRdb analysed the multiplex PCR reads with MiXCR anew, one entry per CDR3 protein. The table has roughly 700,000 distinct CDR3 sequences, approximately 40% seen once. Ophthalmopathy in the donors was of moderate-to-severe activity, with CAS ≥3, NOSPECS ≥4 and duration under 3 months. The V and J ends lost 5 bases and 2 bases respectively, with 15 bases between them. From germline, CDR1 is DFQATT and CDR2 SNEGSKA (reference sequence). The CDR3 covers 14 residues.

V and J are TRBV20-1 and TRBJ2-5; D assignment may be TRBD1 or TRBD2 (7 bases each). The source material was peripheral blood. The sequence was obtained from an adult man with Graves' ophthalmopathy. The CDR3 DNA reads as TGCAGTGCTGTTAGACAGGGAGGGCAAGAGACCCAGTACTTC. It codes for CSAVRQGGQETQYF.